One sample yielded the 17 T cell receptor beta chains listed below, sequenced in a study of blood T cell repertoires in COVID-19. Data came from immunoSEQ multiplex PCR; TCRdb stores just in-frame clones and leaves some out. The sample lists about 46,000 clones; around 90% were seen once. Sequenced material: peripheral blood. The receptor set was obtained from a man between 45 and 60 years old with acute or convalescent COVID-19.

This rearrangement joins TRBV7-8 to TRBJ2-5, with 10 bases matching TRBD1. CDR1 and CDR2 from the germline V gene are SGHVS and FQNEAQ. J was trimmed by 4 bases and V by 5 bases; bases with no gene match: 13. The CDR3 consists of 17 residues. CDR3 nucleotides: TGTGCCAGCAGCCTCAGGCTAGGGGACAGGGGAGGAGAGACCCAGTACTTC. Protein product: CASSLRLGDRGGETQYF.

The chain carries TRBV19 and TRBJ1-1; possible D gene TRBD1, 5 bases. Germline V gene lookup returns CDR1 LNHDA and CDR2 SQIVND (reference sequence). This CDR3 has 13 amino acids. V lost 11 bases to trimming and J lost 4 bases, with 17 bases between them. The CDR3 region is CAVSWGVGTEAFF. The CDR3 nucleotides read TGTGCCGTATCTTGGGGCGTAGGCACTGAAGCTTTCTTT. The full variable domain, with the rest looked up from reference TRBV19 and TRBJ1-1, is DGGITQSPKYLFRKEGQNVTLSCEQNLNHDAMYWYRQDPGQGLRLIYYSQIVNDFQKGDIAEGYSVSREKKESFPLTVTSAQKNPTAFYLCAVSWGVGTEAFFGQGTRLTVV.

This chain links TRBV3-1 (or the pseudogene TRBV3-2) with TRBJ2-7, with 10 bases matching TRBD2. The CDR3 extends over 15 amino acids. Germline CDR1 is LGHDT and CDR2 is YNNKEL (reference sequence). After removal of 5 bases from V and 3 bases from J, the junction contained 7 bases not matched to a gene. The CDR3 sequence: CASSTRLAGLYEQYF. The CDR3 DNA reads as TGTGCCAGCAGCACTAGACTAGCGGGCCTCTACGAGCAGTACTTC.

In its sample, this clone was seen a few times. The V gene is TRBV12-3 or TRBV12-4, the J gene TRBJ1-2; possibly TRBD1 for D (5 bases). CDR3 size: 13 residues. The germline V and J ends were trimmed by 2 bases and 8 bases, with 12 bases remaining between them. CDR3 sequence reads: CASSLIGRGGYTF. In DNA, the CDR3 is TGTGCCAGCAGTTTAATAGGGAGGGGCGGCTACACCTTC.

This chain joins TRBV12-3 or TRBV12-4 and TRBJ2-5; D perhaps matches TRBD2 (6 bases). CDR3 length: 13 residues. The ends were cut back, 6 bases at V and 5 bases at J, with 13 bases in the middle. The CDR3 loop reads CASRAGFGETQYF. In nucleotides, the CDR3 is TGTGCCAGCAGGGCGGGGTTCGGGGAGACCCAGTACTTC.

The rearrangement joins TRBV6-4 to TRBJ2-1; 9 positions match TRBD2. Trimming took 5 bases from V and 5 from J; bases not matched to a gene: 7. CDR3 length: 15 amino acids. CDR1 is MRHNA, CDR2 SNTAGT, per germline. CDR3 DNA sequence: TGTGCCAGCAGTCTTTTAGCGGGGGAACACAATGAGCAGTTCTTC. Translated: CASSLLAGEHNEQFF.

V usage is TRBV7-2 and J usage is TRBJ2-7; 8 bases line up with TRBD2. Germline V gene lookup returns CDR1 SGHTA and CDR2 FQGNSA. The CDR3 has 15 residues. J gave up 0 bases and V 1 base, and 2 bases lay outside the gene matches. CDR3 DNA: TGTGCCAGCAGCTTAGGCGGGGGGAACTCCTACGAGCAGTACTTC. Protein: CASSLGGGNSYEQYF. Together with reference TRBV7-2 and TRBJ2-7, the CDR3 gives the full variable domain: GAGVSQSPSNKVTEKGKDVELRCDPISGHTALYWYRQSLGQGLEFLIYFQGNSAPDKSGLPSDRFSAERTGGSVSTLTIQRTQQEDSAVYLCASSLGGGNSYEQYFGPGTRLTVT.

In this sample, this clone is medium-sized. Distinct nucleotide sequences in the sample also encode this CDR3. The chain combines TRBV24-1 with TRBJ2-5; D possibly corresponds to TRBD2 (6 bases). The CDR3 has 14 amino acids. V gave up 1 base and J gave up 5 bases, with 10 bases separating them. Germline values: CDR1 KGHDR, CDR2 SFDVKD. This chain's CDR3 is CATSDFAGRETQYF. CDR3 coding DNA: TGTGCCACCAGTGATTTCGCAGGGAGGGAGACCCAGTACTTC.

The sample holds a few counts of this clone. The chain joins TRBV3-1 (or the pseudogene TRBV3-2) to TRBJ1-6; 9 bases map to TRBD1. This CDR3 spans 16 amino acids. V lost 3 bases, J lost 11 bases, and 11 bases stayed unmatched. CDR1 is LGHDT and CDR2 is YNNKEL in the germline V gene (reference sequence). The CDR3 is CASSQEWGTGLTPLHF. CDR3 DNA: TGTGCCAGCAGCCAGGAGTGGGGGACAGGGTTGACACCCCTCCACTTT.

The V gene is TRBV7-9, the J gene TRBJ2-2; 7 nucleotides match TRBD1. V dropped 5 bases and J dropped 0; count of bases not matched to a gene: 9. This CDR3 spans 17 amino acids. Germline values: CDR1 SEHNR, CDR2 FQNEAQ (reference sequence). CDR3 protein: CASSLTSGTANTGELFF. The CDR3 DNA reads as TGTGCCAGCAGCCTAACCTCCGGGACAGCGAACACCGGGGAGCTGTTTTTT.

This clone was found once. J is TRBJ1-6 and V is TRBV7-3, with TRBD1 matching 8 bases. This CDR3 spans 15 amino acids. Germline assignment: CDR1 SGHTA and CDR2 FQGTGA. V lost 5 bases to trimming and J lost 10 bases; unmatched junction nucleotides: 10. The CDR3 coding sequence is TGTGCCAGCAGCGAAAATCCAGGGGGCGGGTCACCCCTCCACTTT. Amino acid sequence: CASSENPGGGSPLHF.

The V and J genes are TRBV19 and TRBJ2-7; TRBD2 aligns across 7 bases. CDR3 length: 15 amino acids. V was pared by 1 base and J by 1 base, with 4 bases of the junction left unmatched. Looked up from germline, CDR1 is LNHDA and CDR2 is SQIVND (reference sequence). In nucleotides, the CDR3 is TGTGCCAGTAGTATAGGCGGGGGTCCGTCCTACGAGCAGTACTTC. Translating it yields CASSIGGGPSYEQYF.

The V and J genes are TRBV19 and TRBJ1-2; 7 bases agree with TRBD1. From germline, CDR1 is LNHDA and CDR2 SQIVND (reference sequence). This CDR3 has 16 amino acids. The junction had 15 bases not matched to a gene; V was cut back by 7 bases and J by 4 bases. The DNA for the CDR3 is TGTGCCAGTACCCTTGGGGGTAGAGGGGGCAGCTATGGCTACACCTTC. Protein: CASTLGGRGGSYGYTF.

This chain uses TRBV7-2 with TRBJ2-5, with TRBD2 matching 15 bases. The CDR3 length is 19 residues. Per germline, CDR1 SGHTA and CDR2 FQGNSA. V trimming: 0 bases; J trimming: 2 bases; junction bases outside the gene matches: 7. The CDR3, as DNA: TGTGCCAGCAGCTTAGCACCCGGACTAGCGGGGGGGCCACAAGAGACCCAGTACTTC. Its protein product is CASSLAPGLAGGPQETQYF.

The rearrangement links TRBV9 to TRBJ2-3; D uncertain. CDR3 length: 15 residues. Germline lookup yields CDR1 SGDLS and CDR2 YYNGEE. V lost 0 bases, J lost 2 bases, and 10 bases lay in between. The CDR3 loop is CASSVDAGYTDTQYF. The CDR3 DNA sequence: TGTGCCAGCAGCGTAGATGCCGGTTACACAGATACGCAGTATTTT.

The table lists this clone with a count of one. The rearrangement uses TRBV28 and TRBJ2-1; D might be TRBD2 (5 bases). Trimming pared 6 bases from V and 7 bases from J, leaving 25 bases between. Germline V lookup: CDR1 MDHEN, CDR2 SYDVKM. There are 17 residues in the CDR3. The CDR3 DNA reads as TGTGCCAGCAGCTCCCCCGGCAGTAGCGAAGGACGAAATGAGCAGTTCTTC. Encoded protein: CASSSPGSSEGRNEQFF.

J is TRBJ1-1 and V is TRBV6-2 or TRBV6-3, with D perhaps matching TRBD1 (5 bases). The CDR3 covers 13 residues. In germline, CDR1 is MNHEY, CDR2 SVGEGT. With 6 bases removed from V and 1 base from J, the gap between germline ends came to 9 bases. The CDR3 sequence: CASRYQGNTEAFF. CDR3 DNA: TGTGCCAGCAGATACCAGGGGAACACTGAAGCTTTCTTT.